Here is one T cell receptor (beta chain) with its context. Per the original data handling: From reference gene primer amplification, estimates of nucleated cell counts were derived. TCRdb's table, derived via immunoSEQ multiplex PCR, lists solely in-frame clones and lacks some. The D gene and trimming were derived from the DNA, and the V and J assignments and clone size from that table. The sample yields roughly 190,000 clones, around nine tenths seen once. CDR1 is SNHLY and CDR2 is FYNNEI in the germline V gene. J was trimmed by 5 bases and V by 6 bases; bases with no gene match: 11. The CDR3 length is 17 residues. This sample was taken from a study of blood T cell repertoires in COVID-19. Study-level information: T cells, B-cell-depleted T cells, or PBMCs supplied cDNA or gDNA.

The chain uses TRBV2 and TRBJ2-4; 12 bases are shared with TRBD2. The clonotype comes from a man aged 50 to 60 with acute or convalescent COVID-19. The sample consisted of peripheral blood. The CDR3: CASRPSLAGGPENIQYF. CDR3 nucleotides: TGTGCCAGCAGGCCCTCTCTAGCGGGAGGGCCTGAAAACATTCAGTACTTC. Supplemented by reference TRBV2 and TRBJ2-4, the full variable domain reads EPEVTQTPSHQVTQMGQEVILRCVPISNHLYFYWYRQILGQKVEFLVSFYNNEISEKSEIFDDQFSVERPDGSNFTLKIRSTKLEDSAMYFCASRPSLAGGPENIQYFGAGTRLSVL.